This is a list of T cell receptor beta chains from one sample in a study of blood T cell repertoires in COVID-19. TCRdb keeps only in-frame clones here, not all; method: immunoSEQ multiplex PCR. The sample has about 250,000 clones; 70% to 90% are singletons. Input material: PBMCs or T cells enriched from blood (not recorded which). These TCRs come from a young man who had recovered from COVID-19. Each CDR3 is given with its conserved first and last residue. Each record gives: clone size, D gene, V gene, J gene, CDR3 protein, CDR3 DNA. A D gene is named only where the DNA matches it firmly. Clone size is given for some rows only: seen once, a few or many times, or a class if the clone is expanded.

clone_size: .; d_call: .; v_call: TRBV4-1; j_call: TRBJ2-1; cdr3_aa: CASSPQGYNEQFF; cdr3_nt: TGCGCCAGCAGCCCCCAGGGGTACAATGAGCAGTTCTTC
clone_size: .; d_call: TRBD1; v_call: TRBV5-1; j_call: TRBJ1-1; cdr3_aa: CASSVGQGSAEAFF; cdr3_nt: TGCGCCAGCAGCGTGGGACAGGGGAGCGCTGAAGCTTTCTTT
clone_size: .; d_call: TRBD2; v_call: TRBV6-4; j_call: TRBJ2-1; cdr3_aa: CAASRSGGDNEQFF; cdr3_nt: TGTGCCGCGAGCCGTAGCGGGGGAGACAATGAGCAGTTCTTC
clone_size: .; d_call: TRBD1; v_call: TRBV4-2; j_call: TRBJ1-3; cdr3_aa: CASSQGQGARGNTIYF; cdr3_nt: TGTGCCAGCAGCCAAGGACAGGGGGCGCGAGGAAACACCATATATTTT
clone_size: .; d_call: .; v_call: TRBV12-3/TRBV12-4; j_call: TRBJ1-1; cdr3_aa: CASRPGGTEAFF; cdr3_nt: TGTGCCAGCAGACCCGGAGGCACTGAAGCTTTCTTT
clone_size: .; d_call: TRBD1; v_call: TRBV6-5; j_call: TRBJ1-2; cdr3_aa: CASSNQGDYYGYTF; cdr3_nt: TGTGCCAGCAGTAACCAGGGGGATTACTATGGCTACACCTTC
clone_size: many; d_call: .; v_call: TRBV6-6; j_call: TRBJ2-1; cdr3_aa: CASSYSSSYNEQFF; cdr3_nt: TGTGCCAGCAGTTACTCCAGCTCCTACAATGAGCAGTTCTTC
clone_size: .; d_call: .; v_call: TRBV10-3; j_call: TRBJ2-3; cdr3_aa: CAISERGLPSTDTQYF; cdr3_nt: TGTGCCATCAGTGAGCGAGGACTCCCCAGTACAGATACGCAGTATTTT
clone_size: .; d_call: TRBD2; v_call: TRBV16; j_call: TRBJ2-7; cdr3_aa: CASSPNSGSSYEQYF; cdr3_nt: TGTGCCAGCAGCCCAAATAGCGGGAGCTCCTACGAGCAGTACTTC
clone_size: .; d_call: .; v_call: TRBV5-1; j_call: TRBJ2-5; cdr3_aa: CASSTARGIQETQYF; cdr3_nt: TGCGCCAGCAGCACCGCTCGGGGTATCCAAGAGACCCAGTACTTC
clone_size: .; d_call: TRBD2; v_call: TRBV28; j_call: TRBJ2-1; cdr3_aa: CASSLGGGSWAEQFF; cdr3_nt: TGTGCCAGCAGTTTGGGTGGCGGGAGCTGGGCTGAGCAGTTCTTC
clone_size: .; d_call: TRBD1; v_call: TRBV7-9; j_call: TRBJ1-6; cdr3_aa: CASSLGQGETLF; cdr3_nt: TGTGCCAGCAGCTTAGGACAGGGAGAAACCCTATTT
clone_size: few; d_call: .; v_call: TRBV11-2; j_call: TRBJ1-1; cdr3_aa: CASSSERENTEAFF; cdr3_nt: TGTGCCAGCAGCTCGGAGCGGGAAAACACTGAAGCTTTCTTT
clone_size: .; d_call: TRBD1; v_call: TRBV6-5; j_call: TRBJ2-7; cdr3_aa: CASSPRGQGDYEQYF; cdr3_nt: TGTGCCAGCAGTCCCCGGGGACAGGGGGACTACGAGCAGTACTTC
clone_size: .; d_call: .; v_call: TRBV30; j_call: TRBJ1-1; cdr3_aa: CAWLTQAGDTEAFF; cdr3_nt: TGTGCCTGGCTGACACAGGCGGGAGACACTGAAGCTTTCTTT
clone_size: .; d_call: .; v_call: TRBV3-1/TRBV3-2; j_call: TRBJ1-1; cdr3_aa: CASSQGHTGTEAFF; cdr3_nt: TGTGCCAGCAGCCAGGGACATACAGGGACTGAAGCTTTCTTT
clone_size: .; d_call: .; v_call: TRBV5-1; j_call: TRBJ1-4; cdr3_aa: CASSLDLGGKLFF; cdr3_nt: TGCGCCAGCAGCTTGGATCTGGGCGGGAAACTGTTTTTT
clone_size: .; d_call: TRBD1; v_call: TRBV19; j_call: TRBJ2-7; cdr3_aa: CASSIGTGVPGEQYF; cdr3_nt: TGTGCCAGTAGTATAGGAACAGGGGTCCCGGGCGAGCAGTACTTC
clone_size: .; d_call: .; v_call: TRBV24-1; j_call: TRBJ2-5; cdr3_aa: CATSDLQGGETQYF; cdr3_nt: TGTGCCACCAGTGATTTACAGGGGGGGGAGACCCAGTACTTC
clone_size: .; d_call: .; v_call: TRBV5-1; j_call: TRBJ1-4; cdr3_aa: CASSLGQGGEKLFF; cdr3_nt: TGCGCCAGCAGCTTGGGGCAGGGTGGCGAAAAACTGTTTTTT
clone_size: .; d_call: .; v_call: TRBV21-1; j_call: TRBJ1-2; cdr3_aa: CASSKVRVGGDYGYTF; cdr3_nt: TGTGCCAGCAGCAAAGTCAGGGTCGGGGGGGACTATGGCTACACCTTC
clone_size: .; d_call: TRBD2; v_call: TRBV7-2; j_call: TRBJ2-2; cdr3_aa: CASSYSGGATGELFF; cdr3_nt: TGTGCCAGCAGCTATAGCGGGGGGGCCACCGGGGAGCTGTTTTTT
clone_size: few; d_call: TRBD1; v_call: TRBV12-3/TRBV12-4; j_call: TRBJ1-5; cdr3_aa: CASKGTGNQPQHF; cdr3_nt: TGTGCCAGCAAAGGGACAGGCAATCAGCCCCAGCATTTT
clone_size: .; d_call: TRBD2; v_call: TRBV27; j_call: TRBJ2-4; cdr3_aa: CASSKAGVEGWGKNIQYF; cdr3_nt: TGTGCCAGCAGTAAAGCGGGAGTAGAGGGATGGGGCAAAAACATTCAGTACTTC